This T cell receptor (beta chain) originates from a study of T cells in Graves' hyperthyroidism and ophthalmopathy. Amplified regions were TCR beta CDR3 sequences from RNA transcripts. Using the HTBI primer set, a first-round RT-PCR was run on the TCR CDR3. MiXCR, applied by TCRdb to the multiplex PCR reads, yields one record per CDR3 protein. The repertoire holds some 500,000 distinct CDR3 sequences, with about 16% as singletons. Ophthalmopathy in the patients scored at least 3 on Clinical Activity Score and at least 4 on NOSPECS grade, lasting under 3 months. Uncontrolled infection, other autoimmune disease, pregnancy or lactation disqualified patients from enrolment. The V gene's germline CDR1 is LGHDT and CDR2 YNNKEL (reference sequence). The CDR3 has 13 residues. The V and J ends lost 9 bases and 5 bases, in that order; junction bases with no gene match: 7. This clonotype appeared a few times.

Sequencing was done on a sample of blood. The sequence was collected from a woman under 40 with Graves' ophthalmopathy. The chain recombines TRBV3-1 with TRBJ1-5; the match to TRBD1 covers 7 bases. The CDR3 DNA is TGTGCCAGTAGGGACAGAGGTTATCAGCCCCAGCATTTT. Amino acid sequence: CASRDRGYQPQHF.